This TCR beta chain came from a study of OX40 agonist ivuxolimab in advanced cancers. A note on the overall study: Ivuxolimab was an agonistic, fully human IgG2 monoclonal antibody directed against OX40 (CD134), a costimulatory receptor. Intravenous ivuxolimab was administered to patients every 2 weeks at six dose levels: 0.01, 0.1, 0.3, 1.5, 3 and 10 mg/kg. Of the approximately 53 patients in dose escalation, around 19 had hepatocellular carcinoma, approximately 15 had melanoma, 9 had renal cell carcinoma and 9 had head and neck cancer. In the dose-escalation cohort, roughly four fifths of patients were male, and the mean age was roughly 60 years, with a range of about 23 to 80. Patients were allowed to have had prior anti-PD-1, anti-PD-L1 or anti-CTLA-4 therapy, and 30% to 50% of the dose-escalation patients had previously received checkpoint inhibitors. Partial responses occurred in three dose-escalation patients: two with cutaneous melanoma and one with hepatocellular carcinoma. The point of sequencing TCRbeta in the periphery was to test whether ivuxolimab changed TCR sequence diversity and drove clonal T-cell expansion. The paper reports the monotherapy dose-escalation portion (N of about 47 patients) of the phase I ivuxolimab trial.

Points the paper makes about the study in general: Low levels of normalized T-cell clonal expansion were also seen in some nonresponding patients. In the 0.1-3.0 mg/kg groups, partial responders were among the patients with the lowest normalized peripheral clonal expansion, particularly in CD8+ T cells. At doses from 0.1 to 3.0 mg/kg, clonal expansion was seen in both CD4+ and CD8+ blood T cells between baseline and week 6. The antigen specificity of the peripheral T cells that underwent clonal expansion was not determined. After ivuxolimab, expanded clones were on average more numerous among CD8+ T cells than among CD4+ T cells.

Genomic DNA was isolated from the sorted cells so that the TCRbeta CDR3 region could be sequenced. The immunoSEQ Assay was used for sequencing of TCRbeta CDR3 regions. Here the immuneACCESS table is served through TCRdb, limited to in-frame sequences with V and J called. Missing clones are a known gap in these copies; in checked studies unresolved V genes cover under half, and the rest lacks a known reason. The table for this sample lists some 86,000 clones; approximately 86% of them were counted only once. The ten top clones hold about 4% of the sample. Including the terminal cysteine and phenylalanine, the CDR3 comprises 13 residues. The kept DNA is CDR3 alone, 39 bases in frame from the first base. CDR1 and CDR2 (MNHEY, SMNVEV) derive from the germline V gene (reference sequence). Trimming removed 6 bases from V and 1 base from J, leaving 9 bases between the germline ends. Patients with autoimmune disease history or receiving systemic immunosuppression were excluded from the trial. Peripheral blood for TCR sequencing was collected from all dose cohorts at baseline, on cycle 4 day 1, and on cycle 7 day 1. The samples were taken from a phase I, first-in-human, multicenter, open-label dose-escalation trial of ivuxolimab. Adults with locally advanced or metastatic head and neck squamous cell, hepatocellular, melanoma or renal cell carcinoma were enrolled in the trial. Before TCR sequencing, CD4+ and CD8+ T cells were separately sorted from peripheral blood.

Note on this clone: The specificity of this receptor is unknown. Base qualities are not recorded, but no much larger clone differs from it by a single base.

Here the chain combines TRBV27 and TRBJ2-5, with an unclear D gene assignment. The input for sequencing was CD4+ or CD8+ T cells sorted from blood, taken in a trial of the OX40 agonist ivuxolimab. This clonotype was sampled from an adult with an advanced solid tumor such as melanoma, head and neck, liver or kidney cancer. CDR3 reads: CASSPSRQETQYF. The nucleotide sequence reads TGTGCCAGCAGCCCTTCCCGCCAAGAGACCCAGTACTTC.